The 12 T cell receptor beta chains in this list originate from one sample, sequenced in a study of T cell responses to AZD1222 COVID-19 vaccine. Measured with immunoSEQ multiplex PCR; TCRdb has only the in-frame clones, and not every one. The sample has some 150,000 clones, 85% to 90% seen once. Sequencing used peripheral blood, obtained 28 days after the second AZD1222 dose. These receptors were obtained from an adult who received the AZD1222 COVID-19 vaccine.

The chain carries TRBV7-2 and TRBJ2-1, with TRBD2 as a possible D gene (5 bases). This CDR3 has 14 residues. Trimming pared 1 base from V and 9 bases from J, leaving 13 bases between. From germline, CDR1 is SGHTA and CDR2 FQGNSA. CDR3 residues: CASSLVRGYSEQFF. The DNA of the CDR3 is TGTGCCAGCAGCTTAGTCCGGGGTTATTCTGAGCAGTTCTTC.

This chain's CDR3 is CASSLAREGHGYTF. The CDR3 DNA reads TGTGCCAGCAGCTTAGCCAGGGAAGGGCATGGCTACACCTTC. This chain joins TRBV7-2 and TRBJ1-2; TRBD1 might be the D (5 bases). CDR3 length equals 14 residues. Germline V lookup: CDR1 SGHTA, CDR2 FQGNSA. V was shortened by 0 bases and J by 6 bases, with 11 bases between the two germline ends.

The chain is built from TRBV5-1 and TRBJ1-1; 7 bases agree with TRBD1. The CDR3 has 14 residues. Germline V gene data show CDR1 as SGHRS and CDR2 as YFSETQ. The ends lost 4 bases at V and 4 bases at J; junction bases unmatched: 7. CDR3 sequence: CASSTQGGSTEAFF. DNA of the CDR3: TGCGCCAGCAGCACTCAGGGGGGCAGCACTGAAGCTTTCTTT.

The genes are TRBV7-9 and TRBJ2-1; D might be TRBD2 (7 bases). Between the trimmed V and J ends, which lost 0 bases and 5 bases, there was a span of 14 bases. Germline V CDR1 and CDR2: SEHNR, FQNEAQ (reference sequence). This CDR3 is built from 16 residues. Written as DNA, the CDR3 is TGTGCCAGCAGCTTAGCGGGGGGGGCCCCCGACAATGAGCAGTTCTTC. Translated: CASSLAGGAPDNEQFF.

The gene calls are TRBV20-1 and TRBJ1-2; TRBD1 is a possible D gene (5 bases). Trimming stripped 4 bases from V and 7 bases from J, with 10 bases between. Germline V gives CDR1 DFQATT, CDR2 SNEGSKA (reference sequence). This CDR3 comprises 11 residues. CDR3 amino acids: CSATGPGGYTF. As DNA, the CDR3 is TGCAGTGCTACAGGGCCGGGTGGCTACACCTTC.

The chain couples TRBV4-1 to TRBJ2-1; perhaps TRBD2 as D (6 bases). The CDR3 totals 20 residues. Trimming pared 1 base from V and 4 bases from J, leaving 26 bases between. In germline, CDR1 is MGHRA, CDR2 YSYEKL. The DNA of the CDR3 is TGCGCCAGCAGCCAAGTAATCACCTCTGGGCGGAGGGCCGGATACAATGAGCAGTTCTTC. It encodes CASSQVITSGRRAGYNEQFF.

The chain is built from TRBV5-1 and TRBJ2-1; D gene unclear. Germline-derived CDR1 and CDR2 are SGHRS and YFSETQ. The CDR3 consists of 14 residues. V lost 0 bases to trimming and J lost 5 bases, with 9 bases between them. CDR3 DNA sequence: TGCGCCAGCAGCTTGGATAGGGAACACAATGAGCAGTTCTTC. The encoded protein is CASSLDREHNEQFF. The full variable domain, rest sourced from reference TRBV5-1 and TRBJ2-1, is KAGVTQTPRYLIKTRGQQVTLSCSPISGHRSVSWYQQTPGQGLQFLFEYFSETQRNKGNFPGRFSGRQFSNSRSEMNVSTLELGDSALYLCASSLDREHNEQFFGPGTRLTVL.

The chain joins TRBV2 to TRBJ1-1; a weak D match, TRBD1 (6 bases). This CDR3 has 17 amino acids. The germline V gene encodes CDR1 SNHLY and CDR2 FYNNEI. Deletions cut 6 bases from V and 0 bases from J, with 20 bases between. The CDR3 DNA follows: TGTGCCAGCAGCCTCGACAGGACACAACTCATGAACACTGAAGCTTTCTTT. Protein sequence: CASSLDRTQLMNTEAFF. The variable domain in full, completed from reference TRBV2 and TRBJ1-1, reads EPEVTQTPSHQVTQMGQEVILRCVPISNHLYFYWYRQILGQKVEFLVSFYNNEISEKSEIFDDQFSVERPDGSNFTLKIRSTKLEDSAMYFCASSLDRTQLMNTEAFFGQGTRLTVV.

This clone was seen a single time. The chain employs TRBV19 and TRBJ1-1; 9 bases align to TRBD1. The CDR3 has 15 residues. V lost 11 bases and J lost 0; bases outside the gene matches: 10. Germline values: CDR1 LNHDA, CDR2 SQIVND (reference sequence). CDR3 coding DNA: TGTGCCCTTAAGTACAGGGGGCGTATGAACACTGAAGCTTTCTTT. It specifies CALKYRGRMNTEAFF. The whole variable domain, filled in from reference TRBV19 and TRBJ1-1, reads DGGITQSPKYLFRKEGQNVTLSCEQNLNHDAMYWYRQDPGQGLRLIYYSQIVNDFQKGDIAEGYSVSREKKESFPLTVTSAQKNPTAFYLCALKYRGRMNTEAFFGQGTRLTVV.

The chain uses TRBV5-1 and TRBJ1-6; D perhaps matches TRBD1 (6 bases). V lost 2 bases to trimming and J lost 2 bases, with 8 bases between them. The germline V gene encodes CDR1 SGHRS and CDR2 YFSETQ. CDR3 length: 15 residues. CDR3 sequence: CASSFRDTYNSPLHF. Here the CDR3 DNA reads TGCGCCAGCAGCTTTAGGGACACCTATAATTCACCCCTCCACTTT.

The chain joins TRBV7-9 to TRBJ2-2, with TRBD1 matching over 8 bases. The V segment lost 6 bases and the J segment 3 bases; nucleotides outside the gene matches: 3. Per the germline V gene, CDR1 is SEHNR and CDR2 is FQNEAQ (reference sequence). There are 14 residues in the CDR3. For the CDR3, the DNA is TGTGCCAGCAGACCACAGGGGGACACCGGGGAGCTGTTTTTT. Encoded protein: CASRPQGDTGELFF. The whole variable domain, remainder taken from reference TRBV7-9 and TRBJ2-2, is DTGVSQNPRHKITKRGQNVTFRCDPISEHNRLYWYRQTLGQGPEFLTYFQNEAQLEKSRLLSDRFSAERPKGSFSTLEIQRTEQGDSAMYLCASRPQGDTGELFFGEGSRLTVL.

In this sample, this clone turned up once. The chain has TRBV5-4 and TRBJ2-7, with 7 nucleotides matching TRBD1. The CDR3 is 14 residues long. CDR1 is SGHNT, CDR2 YYREEE, per germline (reference sequence). V trimming: 3 bases; J trimming: 1 base; junction bases outside the gene matches: 4. CDR3 in amino acids: CASSSHRGSYEQYF. CDR3 in DNA: TGTGCCAGCAGCTCCCACAGGGGTTCCTACGAGCAGTACTTC.